Given below is one T cell receptor (beta chain) in context. Its antigen is unknown. TCRdb's copy holds only in-frame clones and misses some; the assay was immunoSEQ multiplex PCR. The table shows 75,000 to 100,000 clones, with 80% to 90% occurring only once. Trimming shortened V by 8 bases and J by 7 bases, and 14 bases separated the two germline ends. This CDR3 has 13 residues. From germline, CDR1 is LNHDA and CDR2 SQIVND (reference sequence). The source of the sample is a study of radiotherapy plus CTLA-4 blockade in lung cancer. At the level of the study: In approximately 17% of patients, objective responses were seen; roughly 28% had disease control.

Overall study results and limits: Following radiotherapy plus ipilimumab, tumor-derived TCR clones expanded in the blood. The authors reported that early blood T cell clone dynamics, with interferon-beta, best predicted response.

The chain is built from TRBV19 and TRBJ1-4; tentatively, D is TRBD1 (6 bases). This clonotype was obtained from a human donor with non-small cell lung cancer that progressed on radiotherapy plus ipilimumab. The sequencing used peripheral blood, collected from a patient treated with radiotherapy plus ipilimumab. The CDR3 DNA is TGTGCCAGTTCGGACAGACGGGGTGAAAAACTGTTTTTT. Protein sequence: CASSDRRGEKLFF.